Listed below are T cell receptor beta chains from one sample, sequenced in a study of T cell responses to AZD1222 COVID-19 vaccine. Clones were read by immunoSEQ multiplex PCR, and TCRdb kept only the in-frame ones, dropping some. The sample consists of approximately 140,000 clones, 82% of them appearing once. Here the sequenced sample was peripheral blood, taken on day 0 of MenACWY control vaccination. The source of these receptors is an adult in good health. Each CDR3 is given with its conserved first and last residue. A D gene is named only where the DNA matches it firmly. Not all rows give a size; the values are once, few, many and, for expanded clones, a class.

clone_size | j_call | d_call | v_call | cdr3_aa | cdr3_nt
. | TRBJ1-5 | . | TRBV6-2/TRBV6-3 | CASSPGGNQPQHF | TGTGCCAGCAGCCCGGGAGGCAATCAGCCCCAGCATTTT
. | TRBJ2-2 | . | TRBV11-2 | CASSSNTGELFF | TGTGCCAGCAGCTCTAACACCGGGGAGCTGTTTTTT
. | TRBJ2-5 | . | TRBV7-6 | CASRSGESWETQYF | TGTGCCAGCAGGTCCGGGGAATCTTGGGAGACCCAGTACTTC
few | TRBJ1-6 | . | TRBV27 | CASSSRGYSPLHF | TGTGCCAGCAGTTCAAGGGGTTACTCACCCCTCCACTTT
. | TRBJ2-3 | . | TRBV7-3 | CASSLTSTQYF | TGTGCCAGCAGCTTAACTTCTACGCAGTATTTT
. | TRBJ1-1 | TRBD1 | TRBV5-6 | CASSLVSGTGEGAFF | TGTGCCAGCAGCTTGGTTTCCGGGACAGGGGAAGGGGCTTTCTTT
. | TRBJ1-5 | . | TRBV19 | CASSFRDIRNQPQHF | TGTGCCAGTAGTTTCCGGGACATACGCAATCAGCCCCAGCATTTT
. | TRBJ2-2 | TRBD1 | TRBV18 | CASSPGRGRIGELFF | TGTGCCAGCTCACCAGGCAGGGGGCGGATCGGGGAGCTGTTTTTT
. | TRBJ1-1 | . | TRBV11-2 | CASSLVGRAFF | TGTGCCAGCAGCTTAGTCGGCCGGGCTTTCTTT
. | TRBJ2-1 | TRBD2 | TRBV10-1 | CASSKLAGGLDEQFF | TGCGCCAGCAGTAAGCTAGCGGGGGGCCTCGATGAGCAGTTCTTC
. | TRBJ1-1 | . | TRBV7-8 | CASSLGVGNTEAFF | TGTGCCAGCAGCTTAGGGGTGGGAAACACTGAAGCTTTCTTT
. | TRBJ2-1 | . | TRBV11-3 | CASSLGPLSSYNEQFF | TGTGCCAGCAGCTTAGGACCGCTGAGCTCCTACAATGAGCAGTTCTTC
. | TRBJ1-2 | . | TRBV7-9 | CASSPGGYDGYTF | TGTGCCAGCAGTCCGGGGGGGTACGACGGCTACACCTTC
. | TRBJ2-3 | TRBD2 | TRBV27 | CASSNSLAGGTDTQYF | TGTGCCAGCAGTAACTCACTAGCGGGAGGCACAGATACGCAGTATTTT
. | TRBJ1-2 | . | TRBV6-5 | CASSFGGDGYTF | TGTGCCAGCAGTTTTGGTGGGGATGGCTACACCTTC
. | TRBJ2-2 | TRBD2 | TRBV11-3 | CASSSGTSGYGELFF | TGTGCCAGCAGCTCCGGGACTAGCGGTTACGGGGAGCTGTTTTTT
. | TRBJ1-4 | . | TRBV6-1 | CASSERGDGEKLFF | TGTGCCAGCAGTGAAAGGGGAGACGGGGAAAAACTGTTTTTT
. | TRBJ2-7 | TRBD1 | TRBV9 | CASSSAGTAVGEQYF | TGTGCCAGCAGCTCCGCCGGGACAGCGGTCGGCGAGCAGTACTTC
. | TRBJ2-1 | TRBD1 | TRBV5-1 | CASSVGDSSYNEQFF | TGCGCCAGCAGCGTGGGGGACAGTAGTTACAATGAGCAGTTCTTC
. | TRBJ1-1 | . | TRBV5-1 | CASSLVTTNTEAFF | TGCGCCAGCAGCTTGGTGACAACGAACACTGAAGCTTTCTTT
. | TRBJ2-1 | . | TRBV4-1 | CASSQISRNNEQFF | TGCGCCAGCAGCCAAATTAGCAGAAACAATGAGCAGTTCTTC
. | TRBJ2-4 | . | TRBV7-9 | CASSLGGRAKNIQYF | TGTGCCAGCAGCTTAGGAGGGCGAGCCAAAAACATTCAGTACTTC
. | TRBJ1-2 | . | TRBV2 | CASSEASPANYGYTF | TGTGCCAGCAGTGAAGCGTCACCCGCTAACTATGGCTACACCTTC
. | TRBJ2-3 | TRBD2 | TRBV18 | CASSIQAGTSGGPTDTQYF | TGTGCCAGCTCTATCCAAGCCGGGACTAGCGGGGGGCCAACAGATACGCAGTATTTT
. | TRBJ2-1 | TRBD2 | TRBV18 | CASSPQSGGNEQFF | TGTGCCAGCTCACCTCAATCGGGAGGCAATGAGCAGTTCTTC
. | TRBJ1-1 | . | TRBV3-1/TRBV3-2 | CASSHGLRNTEAFF | TGTGCCAGCAGCCACGGGCTCAGGAACACTGAAGCTTTCTTT
. | TRBJ2-7 | . | TRBV6-5 | CASSYGRGGSYEQYF | TGTGCCAGCAGTTACGGCAGGGGGGGATCCTACGAGCAGTACTTC
. | TRBJ1-5 | . | TRBV30 | CAWSGKSNQPQHF | TGTGCCTGGAGTGGGAAGAGCAATCAGCCCCAGCATTTT
once | TRBJ1-2 | . | TRBV2 | CASSPREGYYGYTF | TGTGCCAGCAGTCCCCGGGAGGGGTACTATGGCTACACCTTC
. | TRBJ2-6 | . | TRBV3-1/TRBV3-2 | CASSQRSGANVLTF | TGTGCCAGCAGCCAGCGTTCTGGGGCCAACGTCCTGACTTTC
few | TRBJ1-1 | . | TRBV5-1 | CASSLLGDEAFF | TGCGCCAGCAGCTTGTTGGGGGATGAAGCTTTCTTT
. | TRBJ1-1 | . | TRBV7-9 | CASSTHLVATATEAFF | TGTGCCAGCAGCACCCACTTAGTTGCCACTGCCACTGAAGCTTTCTTT
. | TRBJ1-2 | . | TRBV10-2 | CASSDKGGNYGYTF | TGCGCCAGCAGTGACAAGGGCGGTAACTATGGCTACACCTTC
. | TRBJ1-1 | TRBD1 | TRBV19 | CASHPLDRVNTEAFF | TGTGCCAGCCATCCCCTTGACAGGGTGAACACTGAAGCTTTCTTT
. | TRBJ1-2 | . | TRBV11-3 | CASSRPGTPRDYGYTF | TGTGCCAGCAGCCGCCCCGGGACTCCAAGGGACTATGGCTACACCTTC
once | TRBJ1-5 | . | TRBV2 | CASSIRRGNQPQHF | TGTGCCAGCAGTATCAGACGGGGCAATCAGCCCCAGCATTTT
. | TRBJ2-3 | TRBD2 | TRBV7-2 | CASSKQRGTTTDTQYF | TGTGCCAGCAGTAAGCAGCGGGGGACCACCACAGATACGCAGTATTTT
. | TRBJ1-1 | . | TRBV28 | CASSLTGGLAEAFF | TGTGCCAGCAGTTTAACCGGGGGCCTTGCTGAAGCTTTCTTT
. | TRBJ2-2 | . | TRBV24-1 | CAVRGLAGELFF | TGTGCGGTTAGGGGTTTGGCCGGGGAGCTGTTTTTT
. | TRBJ1-1 | . | TRBV7-2 | CASSLQNGGRSTEAFF | TGTGCCAGCAGCTTACAAAATGGAGGGAGGAGCACTGAAGCTTTCTTT
. | TRBJ1-2 | TRBD1 | TRBV9 | CASSSPGTGDGYTF | TGTGCCAGCAGCTCACCCGGGACAGGGGATGGCTACACCTTC
. | TRBJ2-2 | . | TRBV7-3 | CASSPISGQNTGELFF | TGTGCCAGCAGCCCCATATCGGGACAGAACACCGGGGAGCTGTTTTTT
few | TRBJ2-2 | TRBD1 | TRBV19 | CASSSGQGVYGELFF | TGTGCCAGTAGCTCGGGACAGGGGGTTTACGGGGAGCTGTTTTTT
. | TRBJ2-7 | . | TRBV7-2 | CASSLIGQAEYEQYF | TGTGCCAGCAGCTTAATAGGGCAGGCCGAGTACGAGCAGTACTTC
. | TRBJ2-3 | TRBD2 | TRBV4-2 | CASSQVGTSKADTQYF | TGTGCCAGCAGCCAAGTCGGGACTAGTAAGGCAGATACGCAGTATTTT
. | TRBJ2-2 | . | TRBV5-4 | CASKQGSDTGELFF | TGTGCCAGCAAGCAGGGTTCGGACACCGGGGAGCTGTTTTTT
. | TRBJ1-5 | . | TRBV6-1 | CASSEDTQPQHF | TGTGCCAGCAGTGAAGACACTCAGCCCCAGCATTTT
. | TRBJ2-1 | TRBD2 | TRBV18 | CASSPGLGPGHEQFF | TGTGCCAGCTCACCAGGACTAGGACCGGGCCATGAGCAGTTCTTC
once | TRBJ1-5 | TRBD1 | TRBV18 | CASSPPGRGGRQPQHF | TGTGCCAGCTCACCACCGGGGCGAGGGGGCCGGCAGCCCCAGCATTTT
. | TRBJ1-4 | . | TRBV6-5 | CASSTRGLVEKLFF | TGTGCCAGCAGCACCCGGGGGTTAGTTGAAAAACTGTTTTTT
. | TRBJ2-1 | TRBD2 | TRBV4-2 | CASSTEARTRGNEQFF | TGTGCCAGCAGCACAGAGGCAAGGACTAGGGGCAATGAGCAGTTCTTC
. | TRBJ1-5 | TRBD1 | TRBV18 | CASSPTGTTGPQHF | TGTGCCAGCTCACCGACAGGGACGACAGGGCCCCAGCATTTT